This T cell receptor (beta chain) comes out of a study of Ad26.COV2.S vaccination and SARS-CoV-2 variants. Profiling relied on immunoSEQ multiplex PCR, and the TCRdb table lists in-frame clones only, not all of them. The sample shows 380,000 or so clones, approximately 86% of them seen only once. Described treatment: some 20 received Ad26.COV2.S at low or high dose, single or two shots; roughly five received placebo; per-sample allocation not given. Samples came from day 63 after the first vaccine or placebo injection. Trimming stripped 7 bases from V and 6 bases from J, with 13 bases between. CDR1 is LNHDA and CDR2 is SQIVND in the germline V gene (reference sequence). The CDR3 runs 13 residues.

This specimen was peripheral blood, taken in a trial of Ad26.COV2.S vaccine versus placebo. This sequence originates from a person between 18 and 65 years old who received the Ad26.COV2.S COVID-19 vaccine or a placebo. The chain has TRBV19 and TRBJ1-5; D unresolved. CDR3 sequence reads: CASTPLWGQPQHF. DNA for the CDR3: TGTGCCAGTACCCCCCTGTGGGGTCAGCCCCAGCATTTT.